Presented here are 5 T cell receptor beta chains from one specimen sequenced in a study of blood T cell repertoires in COVID-19. Produced via immunoSEQ multiplex PCR; TCRdb's table is partial and in-frame only. The profile covers about 76,000 clones, with approximately 80% appearing a single time and 18% taken by the ten largest. What was sequenced was peripheral blood. The receptors were sampled from a woman in her sixties with acute or convalescent COVID-19.

This chain connects TRBV19 to TRBJ1-1; 10 bases map to TRBD1. V trimming: 5 bases; J trimming: 8 bases; junction bases outside the gene matches: 17. Germline values: CDR1 LNHDA, CDR2 SQIVND (reference sequence). CDR3 length: 17 residues. The CDR3 DNA follows: TGTGCCAGTAGTCGGGGTGCCGGGAGGGACAGGGGAGGAGAAGCTTTCTTT. Encoded protein: CASSRGAGRDRGGEAFF. Complete variable domain (other parts from reference TRBV19 and TRBJ1-1): DGGITQSPKYLFRKEGQNVTLSCEQNLNHDAMYWYRQDPGQGLRLIYYSQIVNDFQKGDIAEGYSVSREKKESFPLTVTSAQKNPTAFYLCASSRGAGRDRGGEAFFGQGTRLTVV.

This chain connects TRBV21-1 to TRBJ1-5; TRBD1, as called in the table, went unchecked against the DNA. TRBV21-1 is classified as a pseudogene. This CDR3 has 17 amino acids. This CDR3 reads CASSKALSADSNQPQHF. The CDR3 nucleotides read TGTGCCAGCAGCAAAGCGCTTTCTGCAGATAGCAATCAGCCCCAGCATTTT.

The gene calls are TRBV6-6 and TRBJ2-2; D is perhaps TRBD1 (6 bases). Per germline, CDR1 MNHNY and CDR2 SVGAGI (reference sequence). There are 15 residues in the CDR3. Trimming took 6 bases from V and 3 from J, leaving 14 bases between them. The CDR3 nucleotides are TGTGCCAGCAGCGACCGAGGGGGAGACACCGGGGAGCTGTTTTTT. The encoded protein is CASSDRGGDTGELFF.

The genes are TRBV7-9 and TRBJ2-7, with TRBD1 as a possible D gene (5 bases). V lost 1 base to trimming and J lost 1 base, with 11 bases between them. Germline V lookup: CDR1 SEHNR, CDR2 FQNEAQ (reference sequence). CDR3 length: 15 amino acids. CDR3 amino acids: CASSLVGQGSYEQYF. The CDR3 DNA reads as TGTGCCAGCAGCTTAGTAGGGCAGGGATCCTACGAGCAGTACTTC.

This chain links TRBV7-2 with TRBJ2-1; 7 bases are shared with TRBD1. Losses at the gene ends were 3 bases for V and 2 bases for J; bases not matched to a gene: 4. CDR1 is SGHTA and CDR2 is FQGNSA in the germline V gene. The CDR3 consists of 15 residues. The CDR3: CASSLGQGAYNEQFF. The CDR3 DNA reads TGTGCCAGCAGCTTGGGGCAGGGGGCCTACAATGAGCAGTTCTTC.